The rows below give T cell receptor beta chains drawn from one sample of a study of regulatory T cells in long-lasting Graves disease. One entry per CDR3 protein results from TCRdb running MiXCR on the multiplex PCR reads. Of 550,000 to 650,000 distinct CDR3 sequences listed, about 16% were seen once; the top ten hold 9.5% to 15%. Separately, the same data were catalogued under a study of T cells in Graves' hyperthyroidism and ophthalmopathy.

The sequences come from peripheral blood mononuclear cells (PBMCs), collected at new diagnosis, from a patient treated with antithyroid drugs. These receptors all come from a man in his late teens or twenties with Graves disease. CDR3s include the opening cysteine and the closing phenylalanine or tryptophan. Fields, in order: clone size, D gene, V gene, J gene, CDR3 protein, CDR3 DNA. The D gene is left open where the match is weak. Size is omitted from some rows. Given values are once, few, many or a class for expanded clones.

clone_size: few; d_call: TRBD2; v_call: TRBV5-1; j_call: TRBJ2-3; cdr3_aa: CASSRLIAGDTDTQYF; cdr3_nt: TGCGCCAGCAGCCGACTAATAGCGGGAGACACAGATACGCAGTATTTT
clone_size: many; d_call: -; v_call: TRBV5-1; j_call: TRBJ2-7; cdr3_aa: CASSYDLGKQYF; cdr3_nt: TGCGCCAGCAGCTACGACCTCGGTAAGCAGTACTTC
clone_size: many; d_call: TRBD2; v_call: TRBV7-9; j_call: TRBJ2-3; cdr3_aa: CASSPSGRATDTQYF; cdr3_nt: TGTGCCAGCAGCCCCAGCGGGAGGGCAACAGATACGCAGTATTTT
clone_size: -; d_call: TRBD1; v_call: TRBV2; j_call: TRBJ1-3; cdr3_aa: CASRLAGDSSGNTIYF; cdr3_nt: TGTGCCAGCAGGTTAGCCGGGGACAGCTCTGGAAACACCATATATTTT
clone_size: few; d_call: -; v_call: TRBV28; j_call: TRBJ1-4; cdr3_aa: CASSLRGRGNEKLFF; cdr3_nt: TGTGCCAGCAGTTTGAGGGGAAGGGGTAATGAAAAACTGTTTTTT
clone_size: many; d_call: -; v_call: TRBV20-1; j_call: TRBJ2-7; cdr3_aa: CSAKGLYEQYF; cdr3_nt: TGCAGTGCTAAGGGTCTGTACGAGCAGTACTTC
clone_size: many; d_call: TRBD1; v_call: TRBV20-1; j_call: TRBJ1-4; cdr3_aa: CSAKPGQDTLSDEKLFF; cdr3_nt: TGCAGTGCTAAACCGGGACAGGATACGCTCTCGGATGAAAAACTGTTTTTT
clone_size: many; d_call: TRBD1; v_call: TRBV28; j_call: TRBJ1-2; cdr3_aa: CASSLGTGGLGYTF; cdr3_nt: TGTGCCAGCAGTTTGGGGACAGGGGGCCTTGGCTACACCTTC
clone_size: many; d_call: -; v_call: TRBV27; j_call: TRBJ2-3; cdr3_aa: CASSLSMWDTQYF; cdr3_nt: TGTGCCAGCAGTTTATCGATGTGGGATACGCAGTATTTT
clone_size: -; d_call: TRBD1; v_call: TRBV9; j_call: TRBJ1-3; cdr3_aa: CASSVGGTAGNTIYF; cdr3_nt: TGTGCCAGCAGCGTAGGGGGGACAGCTGGAAACACCATATATTTT
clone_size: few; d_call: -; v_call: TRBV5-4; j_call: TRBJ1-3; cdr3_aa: CASSPGHGGNTIYF; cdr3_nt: TGTGCCAGCAGCCCTGGACATGGCGGAAACACCATATATTTT
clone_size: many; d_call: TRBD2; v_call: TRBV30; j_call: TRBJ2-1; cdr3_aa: CAWTGTSGKYNEQFF; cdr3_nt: TGTGCCTGGACGGGGACTAGCGGGAAGTACAATGAGCAGTTCTTC
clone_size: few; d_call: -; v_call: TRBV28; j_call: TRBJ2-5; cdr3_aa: CASSLYAGTLFYF; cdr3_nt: TGTGCCAGCAGTTTATACGCCGGGACACTCTTTTACTTC
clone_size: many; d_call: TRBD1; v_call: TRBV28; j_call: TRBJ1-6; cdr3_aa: CASSSDRGHSPLHF; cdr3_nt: TGTGCCAGCAGTTCCGACAGGGGGCATTCACCCCTCCACTTT
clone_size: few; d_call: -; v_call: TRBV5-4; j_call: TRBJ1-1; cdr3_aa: CASSLAEPGSKAFF; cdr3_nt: TGTGCCAGCAGCTTGGCAGAACCCGGGTCGAAAGCTTTCTTT
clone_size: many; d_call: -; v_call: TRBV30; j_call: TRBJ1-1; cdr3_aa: CAWRAREAFF; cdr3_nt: TGTGCCTGGAGGGCCCGTGAAGCTTTCTTT
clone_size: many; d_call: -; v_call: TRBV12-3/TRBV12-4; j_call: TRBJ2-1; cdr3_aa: CASSFGTRGEQFF; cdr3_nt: TGTGCCAGCAGTTTTGGAACACGGGGTGAGCAGTTCTTC
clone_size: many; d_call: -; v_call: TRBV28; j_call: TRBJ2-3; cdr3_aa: CASSSPSLGTQYF; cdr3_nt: TGTGCCAGCAGTTCCCCGTCCCTGGGTACGCAGTATTTT
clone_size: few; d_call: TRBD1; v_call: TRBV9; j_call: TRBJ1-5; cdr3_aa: CASSATGSHSSNQPQHF; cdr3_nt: TGTGCCAGCAGCGCGACAGGGAGTCACAGCAGCAATCAGCCCCAGCATTTT
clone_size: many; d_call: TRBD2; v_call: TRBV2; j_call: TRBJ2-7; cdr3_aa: CASSEAFSGSSYEQYF; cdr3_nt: TGTGCCAGCAGTGAAGCGTTCAGCGGGAGTTCCTACGAGCAGTACTTC
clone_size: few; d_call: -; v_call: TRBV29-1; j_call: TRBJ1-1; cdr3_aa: CSALVPGTSEAFF; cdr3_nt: TGCAGCGCCCTCGTTCCGGGGACAAGTGAAGCTTTCTTT
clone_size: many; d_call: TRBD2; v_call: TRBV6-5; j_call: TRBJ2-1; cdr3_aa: CASSYSIGLAGGEQFF; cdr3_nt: TGTGCCAGCAGTTACTCGATAGGACTAGCGGGAGGTGAGCAGTTCTTC
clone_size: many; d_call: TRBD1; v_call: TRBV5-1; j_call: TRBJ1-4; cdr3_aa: CASSLGQGGEKLFF; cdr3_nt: TGTGCCAGCAGTCTCGGACAGGGAGGCGAAAAACTGTTTTTT
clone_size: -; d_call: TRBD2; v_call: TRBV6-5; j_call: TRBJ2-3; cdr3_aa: CASSYSIGAGVLTDTQYF; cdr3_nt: TGTGCCAGCAGTTACTCGATAGGAGCGGGGGTCCTCACAGATACGCAGTATTTT
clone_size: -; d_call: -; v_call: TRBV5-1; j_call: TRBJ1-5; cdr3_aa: CASSLYRDQPQHF; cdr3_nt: TGCGCCAGCAGCTTGTACAGGGATCAGCCCCAGCATTTT
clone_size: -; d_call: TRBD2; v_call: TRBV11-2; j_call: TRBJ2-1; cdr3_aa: CASSPSRLAVYSYNEQFF; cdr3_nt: TGTGCCAGTAGTCCTTCTAGACTAGCGGTCTATTCCTACAATGAGCAGTTCTTC
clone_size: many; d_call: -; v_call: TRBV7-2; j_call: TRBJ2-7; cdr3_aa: CASSLGGSMYEQYF; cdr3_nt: TGTGCCAGCAGCTTAGGGGGGTCGATGTACGAGCAGTACTTC
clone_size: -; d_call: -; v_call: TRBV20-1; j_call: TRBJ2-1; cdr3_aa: CSATRLNNEQFF; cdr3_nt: TGCAGTGCTACTAGGTTAAACAATGAGCAGTTCTTC
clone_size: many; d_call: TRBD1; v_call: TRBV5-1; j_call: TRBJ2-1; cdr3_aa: CASSPGTGNAYNEQFF; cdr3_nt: TGCGCCAGCAGCCCGGGGACAGGGAACGCTTACAATGAGCAGTTCTTC
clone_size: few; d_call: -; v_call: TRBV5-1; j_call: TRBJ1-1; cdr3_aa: CASSQEQNTEAFF; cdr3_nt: TGCGCCAGCAGCCAAGAACAGAACACTGAAGCTTTCTTT
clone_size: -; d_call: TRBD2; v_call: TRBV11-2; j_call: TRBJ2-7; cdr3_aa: CASSSGLAIPYEQYF; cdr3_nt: TGTGCCAGCAGCTCGGGACTAGCGATCCCCTACGAGCAGTACTTC
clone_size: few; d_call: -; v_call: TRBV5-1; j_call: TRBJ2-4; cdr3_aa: CASSLGPGNLAKNIQYF; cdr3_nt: TGCGCCAGCAGCTTGGGGCCAGGCAATCTAGCCAAAAACATTCAGTACTTC
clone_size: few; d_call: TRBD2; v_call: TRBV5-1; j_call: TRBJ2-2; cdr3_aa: CASSTRTLAGNTGELFF; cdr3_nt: TGCGCCAGCAGCACCCGGACACTAGCGGGGAACACCGGGGAGCTGTTTTTT
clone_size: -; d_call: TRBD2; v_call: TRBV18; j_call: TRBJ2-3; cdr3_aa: CASSTTSGRSADTQYF; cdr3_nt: TGTGCCAGCTCAACGACTAGCGGGAGGAGTGCAGATACGCAGTATTTT
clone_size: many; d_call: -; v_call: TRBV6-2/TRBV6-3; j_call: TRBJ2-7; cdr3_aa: CASSVGGSFRDSEQYF; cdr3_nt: TGTGCCAGCAGTGTTGGGGGATCGTTCAGGGACTCCGAGCAGTACTTC
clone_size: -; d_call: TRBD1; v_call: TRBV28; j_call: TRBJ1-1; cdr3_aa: CASSFKLGQGRGTEAFF; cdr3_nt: TGTGCCAGCAGTTTTAAATTAGGACAGGGGAGGGGCACTGAAGCTTTCTTT
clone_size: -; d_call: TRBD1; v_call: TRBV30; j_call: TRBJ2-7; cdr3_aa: CAWSVRGLGEQYF; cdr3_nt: TGTGCCTGGAGTGTCAGGGGGCTTGGCGAGCAGTACTTC
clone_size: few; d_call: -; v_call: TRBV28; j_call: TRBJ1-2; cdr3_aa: CASSPISTSGYTF; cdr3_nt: TGTGCCAGCAGCCCTATTTCTACTTCTGGCTACACCTTC
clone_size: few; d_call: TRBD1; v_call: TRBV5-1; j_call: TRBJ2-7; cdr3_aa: CASSQGDRGHEQYF; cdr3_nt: TGCGCCAGCAGCCAAGGGGACAGGGGGCACGAGCAGTACTTC
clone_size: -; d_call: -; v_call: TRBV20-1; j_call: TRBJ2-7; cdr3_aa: CSARDQEVGPCEQYF; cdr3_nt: TGCAGTGCTAGAGATCAGGAGGTAGGGCCTTGCGAGCAGTACTTC
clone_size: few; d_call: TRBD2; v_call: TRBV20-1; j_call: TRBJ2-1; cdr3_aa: CSARASGRSNEQFF; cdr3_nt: TGCAGTGCTAGGGCTAGCGGGAGGAGTAATGAGCAGTTCTTC
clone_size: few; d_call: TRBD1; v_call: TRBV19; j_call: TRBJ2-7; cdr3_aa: CASSMDRPYEQYF; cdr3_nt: TGTGCCAGTAGTATGGACAGGCCCTACGAGCAGTACTTC
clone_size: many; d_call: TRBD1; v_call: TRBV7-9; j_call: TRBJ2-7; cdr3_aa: CASSYRDRASHEQYF; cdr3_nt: TGTGCCAGCAGCTACCGGGACAGGGCGTCCCACGAGCAGTACTTC
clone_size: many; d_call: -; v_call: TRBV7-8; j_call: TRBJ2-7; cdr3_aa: CASSLEVVSYEQYF; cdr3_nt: TGTGCCAGCAGCTTAGAGGTAGTAAGCTACGAGCAGTACTTC
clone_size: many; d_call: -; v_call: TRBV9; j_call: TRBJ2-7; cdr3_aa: CASSVEGHSGYEQYF; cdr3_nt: TGTGCCAGCAGCGTAGAAGGCCATAGCGGCTACGAGCAGTACTTC
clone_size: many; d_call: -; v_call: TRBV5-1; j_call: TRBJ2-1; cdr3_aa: CASSFDGRNEQFF; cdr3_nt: TGCGCCAGCAGCTTTGACGGGAGAAATGAGCAGTTCTTC